The 22 T cell receptor beta chains below come from one sample, sequenced in a study of shared clonotypes between healthy human individuals. Method: immunoSEQ multiplex PCR; TCRdb's copy keeps in-frame clones and lacks some. This repertoire shows roughly 500,000 clones, 90% to 97% found once; its top ten account for less than 0.06%. Sequencing input: naive CD4+ T cells sorted from blood. Subset in this sample: CD45RA+ positively selected. The receptors originated from a woman younger than 45 in good health.

The chain carries TRBV10-3 and TRBJ2-3; unclear D gene. The V gene lost 7 bases and the J gene lost 1 base, with 21 bases spanning the gap. The germline gives CDR1 ENHRY, CDR2 SYGVKD. The CDR3 is 17 residues long. This CDR3 reads CAITHGNTLGGTDTQYF. Written as DNA, the CDR3 is TGTGCCATCACCCATGGGAATACCCTAGGTGGCACAGATACGCAGTATTTT.

The chain carries TRBV2 and TRBJ1-4; D may be TRBD1 (6 bases). The germline V gene has CDR1 SNHLY and CDR2 FYNNEI. The CDR3 spans 14 residues. V shed 4 bases and J shed 7 bases, with 13 bases lying between them. DNA for the CDR3: TGTGCCAGCAGTGGAAACAGGGAGGGTGAAAAACTGTTTTTT. It is translated as CASSGNREGEKLFF.

The chain carries TRBV18 and TRBJ2-2; D tentatively reads TRBD1 or TRBD2 (5 bases each). This CDR3 comprises 16 residues. Looked up from germline, CDR1 is KGHSH and CDR2 is LQKENI. V gave up 1 base and J gave up 3 bases, with 12 bases separating them. The CDR3 sequence is CASSPRGLGDTGELFF. DNA of the CDR3: TGTGCCAGCTCACCACGAGGACTGGGGGACACCGGGGAGCTGTTTTTT. Filled out from reference TRBV18 and TRBJ2-2, the complete variable domain reads NAGVMQNPRHLVRRRGQEARLRCSPMKGHSHVYWYRQLPEEGLKFMVYLQKENIIDESGMPKERFSAEFPKEGPSILRIQQVVRGDSAAYFCASSPRGLGDTGELFFGEGSRLTVL.

The J gene is TRBJ1-4, the V gene TRBV28; TRBD1 is a possible D gene (6 bases). The CDR3 runs 16 residues. The V gene's germline CDR1 is MDHEN and CDR2 SYDVKM. V was clipped by 6 bases and J by 5 bases, with 19 bases between them. In DNA, the CDR3 is TGTGCCAGCAGACCATTGTACCGGGACAAGAATGAAAAACTGTTTTTT. It specifies CASRPLYRDKNEKLFF.

The chain carries TRBV10-3 and TRBJ2-2; 11 bases align to TRBD2. Germline V lookup: CDR1 ENHRY, CDR2 SYGVKD. There are 18 residues in the CDR3. Losses at the gene ends were 3 bases for V and 5 bases for J; bases not matched to a gene: 11. DNA of the CDR3: TGTGCCATCAGTGACCCAGTTAGCGGGAGGGCCCGGACCGGGGAGCTGTTTTTT. Translation gives CAISDPVSGRARTGELFF.

The CDR3 DNA reads TGTGCCAGCAGCCCTAGCAAGGGGGCAGGCGCTGAAGCTTTCTTT. It encodes CASSPSKGAGAEAFF. V gene TRBV5-4 combines with J gene TRBJ1-1, with 7 bases lining up with TRBD1. Germline V gene data show CDR1 as SGHNT and CDR2 as YYREEE (reference sequence). The length of the CDR3 is 15 residues. Germline trimming cut 4 bases from V and 6 bases from J; bases unmatched to any gene: 12.

The chain links TRBV5-1 to TRBJ1-3; D perhaps matches TRBD1 (6 bases). The V end was cut by 2 bases, the J end by 1 base, with 10 bases between. Germline CDR1 and CDR2: SGHRS and YFSETQ. This CDR3 has 15 amino acids. This CDR3 reads CASSFRGQSGNTIYF. The DNA for the CDR3 is TGCGCCAGCAGCTTCAGGGGCCAATCTGGAAACACCATATATTTT. Full variable domain (missing parts from reference TRBV5-1 and TRBJ1-3): KAGVTQTPRYLIKTRGQQVTLSCSPISGHRSVSWYQQTPGQGLQFLFEYFSETQRNKGNFPGRFSGRQFSNSRSEMNVSTLELGDSALYLCASSFRGQSGNTIYFGEGSWLTVV.

This rearrangement joins TRBV28 to TRBJ2-1; D might be TRBD1 (6 bases). The V gene's germline CDR1 is MDHEN and CDR2 SYDVKM. This CDR3 comprises 14 residues. V lost 6 bases and J lost 4, with 13 bases in between. CDR3 sequence (DNA): TGTGCCAGCAGCTCGGGACAACCGTACAATGAGCAGTTCTTC. This gives the protein CASSSGQPYNEQFF.

V is TRBV10-2 and J is TRBJ2-7; 7 nucleotides match TRBD2. The germline gives CDR1 WSHSY, CDR2 SAAADI. V trimming: 10 bases; J trimming: 2 bases; junction bases outside the gene matches: 11. The CDR3 runs 14 residues. CDR3 sequence: CATRESGKPYEQYF. The CDR3 DNA reads TGCGCCACCCGAGAGAGCGGGAAGCCCTACGAGCAGTACTTC.

This clone was counted a few times. This chain joins TRBV10-1 and TRBJ1-2, with D unclear. Germline values: CDR1 WNHNN, CDR2 SYGVQD (reference sequence). V dropped 4 bases and J dropped 6 bases, with 12 bases sitting between them. This CDR3 comprises 13 residues. The CDR3 reads CASSVKGEHGYTF. CDR3 DNA sequence: TGCGCCAGCAGTGTAAAAGGAGAGCATGGCTACACCTTC.

The V and J genes are TRBV4-2 and TRBJ2-1; TRBD2 agrees at 9 bases. The CDR3 loop spans 15 amino acids. Germline lookup yields CDR1 LGHNA and CDR2 YNFKEQ. The V and J ends lost 1 base and 4 bases, in that order; junction bases with no gene match: 2. CDR3 protein: CASSQGLAVYNEQFF. CDR3 in DNA: TGTGCCAGCAGCCAAGGACTAGCGGTATACAATGAGCAGTTCTTC.

The chain uses TRBV5-1 and TRBJ2-7; a possible D gene is TRBD1 (6 bases). This CDR3 has 14 residues. The germline CDR1 and CDR2 sequences are SGHRS and YFSETQ. With 3 bases removed from V and 2 bases from J, the gap between germline ends came to 12 bases. As DNA, the CDR3 is TGCGCCAGCAGCTACAACCAGGGGACCTACGAGCAGTACTTC. Translation gives CASSYNQGTYEQYF. The whole variable domain, remainder taken from reference TRBV5-1 and TRBJ2-7, is KAGVTQTPRYLIKTRGQQVTLSCSPISGHRSVSWYQQTPGQGLQFLFEYFSETQRNKGNFPGRFSGRQFSNSRSEMNVSTLELGDSALYLCASSYNQGTYEQYFGPGTRLTVT.

The chain employs TRBV5-4 and TRBJ2-5; perhaps TRBD2 as D (7 bases). The V and J ends lost 4 bases and 5 bases respectively, with 18 bases between them. The CDR3 spans 15 residues. Germline V CDR1 and CDR2: SGHNT, YYREEE (reference sequence). CDR3 protein: CASSKPSGGRETQYF. The CDR3 DNA reads TGTGCCAGCAGCAAACCTTCGGGGGGCCGGGAGACCCAGTACTTC.

The chain recombines TRBV11-2 with TRBJ1-4, with a weak D call TRBD1 (6 bases). Trimming took 1 base from V and 2 from J, leaving 8 bases between them. The CDR3 is 15 amino acids. Germline V gene lookup returns CDR1 SGHAT and CDR2 FQNNGV. This CDR3 reads CASSLVGGTNEKLFF. CDR3 DNA: TGTGCCAGCAGCTTAGTAGGGGGTACTAATGAAAAACTGTTTTTT.

This chain connects TRBV9 to TRBJ1-6, with D tentatively TRBD1 (5 bases). Per the germline V gene, CDR1 is SGDLS and CDR2 is YYNGEE. The germline V and J ends were trimmed by 4 bases and 6 bases, with 14 bases remaining between them. The CDR3 spans 15 residues. The DNA of the CDR3 is TGTGCCAGCAGCTCAAGTCGGGGGACTAATTCACCCCTCCACTTT. It encodes CASSSSRGTNSPLHF.

The chain links TRBV18 to TRBJ2-3, with D perhaps TRBD2 (5 bases). Trimming removed 2 bases at V and 0 bases at J, with 12 bases between. Germline CDR1 KGHSH, CDR2 LQKENI. The CDR3 covers 16 residues. CDR3 amino acids: CASSPLDSASTDTQYF. The CDR3 DNA is TGTGCCAGCTCACCATTGGATAGCGCAAGCACAGATACGCAGTATTTT.

This clone was seen a few times. The rearrangement uses TRBV27 and TRBJ1-2, with TRBD1 identical over 9 bases. With 6 bases clipped from V and 5 bases from J, the junction kept 4 bases outside the gene matches. Per the germline V gene, CDR1 is MNHEY and CDR2 is SMNVEV (reference sequence). The CDR3 covers 13 residues. The CDR3 bases are TGTGCCAGCAGCCTCGGGACAGGGTATGGCTACACCTTC. Translation: CASSLGTGYGYTF.

The table lists this clone with a few counts. The rearrangement uses TRBV4-1 and TRBJ2-2; 14 nucleotides match TRBD2. This CDR3 is built from 16 residues. Germline trimming cut 4 bases from V and 7 bases from J; bases unmatched to any gene: 5. The germline V gene encodes CDR1 MGHRA and CDR2 YSYEKL. The CDR3 loop is CASSPGTSGSGGELFF. For the CDR3, the DNA is TGCGCCAGCAGCCCTGGGACTAGCGGGAGTGGCGGGGAGCTGTTTTTT.

On this clone itself: The junction shows a germline mismatch at one end, possibly a read error. The chain employs TRBV19 and TRBJ1-5; D is possibly TRBD1 (5 bases). CDR3 length: 17 residues. The V gene's germline CDR1 is LNHDA and CDR2 SQIVND (reference sequence). The CDR3 DNA reads TGTGCCAGTTCACCGCAATCGACAGCTTATAGCAATCAGCCCCAGCGTTTT. This codes for CASSPQSTAYSNQPQRF.

V usage is TRBV28 and J usage is TRBJ1-2; no clear D gene. The germline CDR1 and CDR2 sequences are MDHEN and SYDVKM. Deletions cut 2 bases from V and 8 bases from J, with 12 bases between. CDR3 size: 13 residues. CDR3 nucleotides: TGTGCCAGCAGTTTACCCAATCGGGAGGGCTACACCTTC. Protein product: CASSLPNREGYTF.

The genes are TRBV9 and TRBJ1-4, with D perhaps TRBD1 (5 bases). This CDR3 has 15 amino acids. Germline CDR1 SGDLS, CDR2 YYNGEE. The V gene lost 0 bases and the J gene lost 7 bases, with 13 bases spanning the gap. The CDR3: CASSVDEGISEKLFF. The CDR3 DNA reads TGTGCCAGCAGCGTAGACGAGGGGATAAGTGAAAAACTGTTTTTT. Full variable domain (rest looked up from reference TRBV9 and TRBJ1-4): DSGVTQTPKHLITATGQRVTLRCSPRSGDLSVYWYQQSLDQGLQFLIQYYNGEERAKGNILERFSAQQFPDLHSELNLSSLELGDSALYFCASSVDEGISEKLFFGSGTQLSVL.

Concerning this clone itself: Different DNA sequences within this sample yield the same CDR3. The genes are TRBV28 and TRBJ2-5; D unclear. Gene TRBJ2-7 matches the end of the DNA better, so the J call may be wrong. There are 12 residues in the CDR3. Germline assignment: CDR1 MDHEN and CDR2 SYDVKM. CDR3 region: CASSLRSYEQYF. CDR3 DNA sequence: TGTGCCAGCAGTCTCAGGTCCTACGAGCAGTACTTC.